A selection of T cell receptor beta chains follows, all from one sample in a study of cytomegalovirus exposure and HLA in healthy donors. This table comes from immunoSEQ multiplex PCR, and its TCRdb copy is limited to in-frame clones, with some not included. The sample yields 170,000 or so clones, around 84% seen once. What was sequenced was PBMCs. The receptors were sampled from a man between 18 and 29 years old in good health and CMV-seropositive. Both conserved end residues are part of each CDR3. A D gene is named only where the DNA matches it firmly. Some rows have no size entry. The others give once, few or many, or a class for an expanded clone.

>.|TRBJ1-2|.|TRBV27
TGTGCCAGCAGCCTCAGGGATAGTGGCTATGGCTACACCTTC
CASSLRDSGYGYTF
>.|TRBJ2-4|once|TRBV9
TGTGCCAGCAGCGACAGGCAAGAAAACATTCAGTACTTC
CASSDRQENIQYF
>.|TRBJ1-2|.|TRBV5-1
TGCGCCAGCAGCTTGGGGGCCGCCGCTATCTATGGCTACACCTTC
CASSLGAAAIYGYTF
>.|TRBJ2-3|.|TRBV7-3
TGTGCCAGCAGCTTACGTGGACTTACAGATACGCAGTATTTT
CASSLRGLTDTQYF
>.|TRBJ2-7|.|TRBV4-1
TGCGCCAGCAGCCAAGCTTACACCGTTGGAGGGTTCTACGAGCAGTACTTC
CASSQAYTVGGFYEQYF
>.|TRBJ2-3|.|TRBV29-1
TGCAGCGGGACTACCACCACAGATACGCAGTATTTT
CSGTTTTDTQYF
>.|TRBJ1-3|.|TRBV11-2
TGTGCCAGCACCTTCGGGTCCAGCCACTCTGGAAACACCATATATTTT
CASTFGSSHSGNTIYF
>TRBD1|TRBJ1-2|.|TRBV5-6
TGTGCCAGCAGCTTGGGAGGGGGCGACTATGGCTACACCTTC
CASSLGGGDYGYTF
>TRBD2|TRBJ2-6|.|TRBV18
TGTGCCAGCTCACCACGGGAGGGCTCTGGGGCCAACGTCCTGACTTTC
CASSPREGSGANVLTF
>TRBD2|TRBJ2-4|.|TRBV27
TGTGCCAGCTCCCTGGGGGGGGGTAACATTCAGTACTTC
CASSLGGGNIQYF
>.|TRBJ2-1|.|TRBV4-1
TGCGCCAGCAGCCAAGGGGCTGGGGCAGGAGAGTACAATGAGCAGTTCTTC
CASSQGAGAGEYNEQFF
>TRBD2|TRBJ2-1|.|TRBV29-1
TGCAGCGTTCACCTAGCGGGAGTTAATGAGCAGTTCTTC
CSVHLAGVNEQFF
>.|TRBJ1-1|.|TRBV7-9
TGTGCCAGCAGCTTGTCGGGGAACACTGAAGCTTTCTTT
CASSLSGNTEAFF
>.|TRBJ2-5|.|TRBV27
TGTGCCAGCAGTTTAGGACTATTTCAAGAGACCCAGTACTTC
CASSLGLFQETQYF
>.|TRBJ2-2|.|TRBV4-1
TGCGCCAGCATCGAAGTTCCGGGACAGAACACCGGGGAGCTGTTTTTT
CASIEVPGQNTGELFF
>.|TRBJ1-1|.|TRBV28
TGTGCCAGCAGTCTTAGAACGAACACTGAAGCTTTCTTT
CASSLRTNTEAFF
>.|TRBJ2-1|.|TRBV6-6
TGTGCCAGCAGCGGAGCGTCTAATGAGCAGTTCTTC
CASSGASNEQFF
>TRBD1|TRBJ1-5|.|TRBV5-3
TGTGCCAGAAGCGATCCCCCGGGACAGTATAGCAATCAGCCCCAGCATTTT
CARSDPPGQYSNQPQHF
>.|TRBJ2-1|.|TRBV12-1
TGTGCCAGCAGCTTACGACTAGCGGGAGTCAATGAGCAGTTCTTC
CASSLRLAGVNEQFF
>TRBD1|TRBJ2-3|.|TRBV5-6
TGTGCCAGCAGCTTCGGGACAGGTGACTTAGATACGCAGTATTTT
CASSFGTGDLDTQYF
>TRBD1|TRBJ2-1|.|TRBV29-1
TGCAGCGCCACGAAGACAGGGGGGCATGAGCAGTTCTTC
CSATKTGGHEQFF
>.|TRBJ1-3|few|TRBV30
TGTGCCTGGAGTGTACTCGAGGGTTCCTCTGGAAACACCATATATTTT
CAWSVLEGSSGNTIYF
>.|TRBJ2-3|.|TRBV9
TGTGCCAGCAGCGGACCGGAAGGGGCCAGCACAGATACGCAGTATTTT
CASSGPEGASTDTQYF
>.|TRBJ2-1|.|TRBV6-6
TGTGCCAGTCGGGTCGCTGCCTACAATGAGCAGTTCTTC
CASRVAAYNEQFF
>.|TRBJ2-3|.|TRBV4-1
TGCGCCAGCAGCCAAGACGCCAGGGACACAGATACGCAGTATTTT
CASSQDARDTDTQYF
>TRBD2|TRBJ2-1|.|TRBV9
TGTGCCAGCAGCGATGGGACTAGCGGGTCCCCAGAGCAGTTCTTC
CASSDGTSGSPEQFF
>.|TRBJ2-3|.|TRBV19
TGTGCCAGTAGTATGGGGCCGGGCGGTAGCACAGATACGCAGTATTTT
CASSMGPGGSTDTQYF
>.|TRBJ2-7|.|TRBV29-1
TGCAGCGTTTTATTGGGGCTCGAGCAGTACTTC
CSVLLGLEQYF
>.|TRBJ1-1|.|TRBV29-1
TGCAGCGTTGAAGGGCAGGCGAACACTGAAGCTTTCTTT
CSVEGQANTEAFF
>.|TRBJ2-1|.|TRBV4-2
TGTGCCAGCAGCCAAGTTGGAGCTAGCAATGAGCAGTTCTTC
CASSQVGASNEQFF
>TRBD2|TRBJ2-1|once|TRBV11-2
TGTGCCAGCAGCTCTGCGGCTAGCGGAGCACAGGAGCAGTTCTTC
CASSSAASGAQEQFF
>.|TRBJ1-1|.|TRBV5-1
TGCGCCAGCAGCTTCGCGGGACCTAACACTGAAGCTTTCTTT
CASSFAGPNTEAFF
>.|TRBJ1-2|few|TRBV7-9
TGTGCCAGCAGCTCACAGGGTATTAACTATGGCTACACCTTC
CASSSQGINYGYTF
>TRBD1|TRBJ1-2|once|TRBV5-4
TGTGCCAGCAGCCAACAGGGGAATCCTTATGGCTACACCTTC
CASSQQGNPYGYTF
>TRBD2|TRBJ2-2|.|TRBV5-1
TGCGCCAGCAGTTGGACCGGGACTAGCGGGAGTAGGTTCGGGAACACCGGGGAGCTGTTTTTT
CASSWTGTSGSRFGNTGELFF
>.|TRBJ2-1|.|TRBV7-2
TGTGCCAGCAGCTTAGAAGACAGAACTCTCTACAATGAGCAGTTCTTC
CASSLEDRTLYNEQFF
>.|TRBJ2-7|.|TRBV28
TGTGCCGGCGGCTCGGCCTACGAGCAGTACTTC
CAGGSAYEQYF
>TRBD1|TRBJ2-3|.|TRBV29-1
TGCAGCGTGGGTCCCCCAGGGGGCATCACAGATACGCAGTATTTT
CSVGPPGGITDTQYF
>TRBD2|TRBJ2-7|.|TRBV7-9
TGTGCCAGCAGCTTAGTTAGGGGACTAGTTCTCTCCTACGAGCAGTACTTC
CASSLVRGLVLSYEQYF
>.|TRBJ2-7|.|TRBV5-1
TGCGCCAGCAGCTTGGCCCGTCAGAACTACGAGCAGTACTTC
CASSLARQNYEQYF
>TRBD1|TRBJ2-1|.|TRBV5-4
TGTGCCAGCAGCCCGCGACAGGGGGATTACAATGAGCAGTTCTTC
CASSPRQGDYNEQFF
>TRBD1|TRBJ1-2|once|TRBV6-1
TGTGCCAGCAGTGACCCGTATGGACAGGGGCTTTATGGCTACACCTTC
CASSDPYGQGLYGYTF
>.|TRBJ2-1|.|TRBV5-1
TGCGCCAGCAGCGTACGGGTTCCCCCAGACAATGAGCAGTTCTTC
CASSVRVPPDNEQFF
>TRBD2|TRBJ2-7|.|TRBV28
TGTGCCAGCAGCCCTTCCAGGGTGAGCGGGAGGCCTCAGTACTTC
CASSPSRVSGRPQYF
>TRBD1|TRBJ2-7|few|TRBV4-1
TGCGCCAGCAGCCAAGACCAAAACAGGGGGCTCTACGAGCAGTACTTC
CASSQDQNRGLYEQYF
>.|TRBJ1-5|.|TRBV14
TGTGCCAGCAGCCTCAGGGGTGGTCAGCCCCAGCATTTT
CASSLRGGQPQHF
>.|TRBJ1-5|once|TRBV4-1
TGCGCCAGCAGCCAGGAAGGGAGACCGGGCCTTAAGGGTCAGCCCCAGCATTTT
CASSQEGRPGLKGQPQHF